The sequence of this TCR beta chain was determined in a study of T cells expressing NK-cell markers. TCRdb re-called the 5' RACE reads, yielding one record per CDR3 amino acid sequence without DNA. The sample spans hundreds of thousands of distinct CDR3 sequences; the ten largest clones claim 3% to 4.5%. The CDR3 contains 15 residues. The germline V gene has CDR1 SGHDT and CDR2 YYEEEE. The source of this sequence is a man in his late teens or twenties in good health. Material: blood T cells: a sorted CD56 or NKG2C T cell subset, CD4+ or CD8+ T cells, or bulk PBMC T cells (not recorded which). The V gene is TRBV5-6, the J gene TRBJ2-7; no DNA is available, so the TRBD2 call from TCRdb remains unchecked. The CDR3 loop reads CASCGRAGMDYEQYF. Complete variable domain (other parts from reference TRBV5-6 and TRBJ2-7): DAGVTQSPTHLIKTRGQQVTLRCSPKSGHDTVSWYQQALGQGPQFIFQYYEEEERQRGNFPDRFSGHQFPNYSSELNVNALLLGDSALYLCASCGRAGMDYEQYFGPGTRLTVT.